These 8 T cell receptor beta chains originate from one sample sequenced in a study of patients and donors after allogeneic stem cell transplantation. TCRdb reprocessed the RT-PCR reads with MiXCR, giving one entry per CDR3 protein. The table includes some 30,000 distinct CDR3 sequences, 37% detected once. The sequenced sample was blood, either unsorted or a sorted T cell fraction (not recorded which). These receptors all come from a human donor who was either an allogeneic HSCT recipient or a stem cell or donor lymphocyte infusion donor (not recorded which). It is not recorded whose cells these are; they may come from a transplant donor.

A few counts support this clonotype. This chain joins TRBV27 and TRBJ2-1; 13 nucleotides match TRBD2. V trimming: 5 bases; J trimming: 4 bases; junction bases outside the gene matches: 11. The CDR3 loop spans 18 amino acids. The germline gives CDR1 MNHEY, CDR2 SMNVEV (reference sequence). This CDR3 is CASSPRPWTSGSYNEQFF. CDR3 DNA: TGTGCCAGCAGTCCGAGACCCTGGACTAGCGGGAGTTACAATGAGCAGTTCTTC.

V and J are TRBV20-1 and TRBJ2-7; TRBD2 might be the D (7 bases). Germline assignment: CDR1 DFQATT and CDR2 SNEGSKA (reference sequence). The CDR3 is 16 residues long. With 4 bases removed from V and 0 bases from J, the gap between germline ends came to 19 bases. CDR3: CSATPGGGGSSYEQYF. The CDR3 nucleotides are TGCAGTGCTACCCCCGGGGGCGGGGGAAGCTCCTACGAGCAGTACTTC.

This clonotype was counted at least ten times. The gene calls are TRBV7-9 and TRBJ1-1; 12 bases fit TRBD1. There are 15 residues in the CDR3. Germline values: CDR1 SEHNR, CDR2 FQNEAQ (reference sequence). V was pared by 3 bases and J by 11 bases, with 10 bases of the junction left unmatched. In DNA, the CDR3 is TGTGCCAGCAGCTTTCCGGGACAGGGGGCAAATTCGGCTTTCTTT. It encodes CASSFPGQGANSAFF.

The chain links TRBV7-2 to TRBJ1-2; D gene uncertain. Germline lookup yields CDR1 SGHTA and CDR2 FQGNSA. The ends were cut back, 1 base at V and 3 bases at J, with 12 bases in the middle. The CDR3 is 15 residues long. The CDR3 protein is CASSLGGGFHYGYTF. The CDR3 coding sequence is TGTGCCAGCAGCTTAGGCGGCGGATTTCACTATGGCTACACCTTC.

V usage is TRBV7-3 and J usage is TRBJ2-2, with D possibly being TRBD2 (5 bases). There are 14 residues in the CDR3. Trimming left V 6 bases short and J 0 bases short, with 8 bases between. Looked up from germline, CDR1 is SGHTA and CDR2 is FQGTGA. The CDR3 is CASRKLANTGELFF. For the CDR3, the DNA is TGTGCCAGCAGAAAACTAGCGAACACCGGGGAGCTGTTTTTT.

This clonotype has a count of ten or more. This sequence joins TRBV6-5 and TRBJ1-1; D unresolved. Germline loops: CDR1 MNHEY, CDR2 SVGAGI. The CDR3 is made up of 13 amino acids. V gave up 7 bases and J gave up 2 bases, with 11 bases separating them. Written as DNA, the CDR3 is TGTGCCAGCATCATGGAGGGTAACACTGAAGCTTTCTTT. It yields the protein CASIMEGNTEAFF.

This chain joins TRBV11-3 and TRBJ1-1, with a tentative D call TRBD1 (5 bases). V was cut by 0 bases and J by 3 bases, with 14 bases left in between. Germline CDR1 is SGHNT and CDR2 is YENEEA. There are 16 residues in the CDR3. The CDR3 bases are TGTGCCAGCAGCTTAGACCAGGGAGTGGGGGACACTGAAGCTTTCTTT. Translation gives CASSLDQGVGDTEAFF.

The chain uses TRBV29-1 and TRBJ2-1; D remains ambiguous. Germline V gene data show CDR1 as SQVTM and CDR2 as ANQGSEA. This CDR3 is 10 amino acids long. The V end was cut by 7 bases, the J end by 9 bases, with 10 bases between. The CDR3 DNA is TGCAGCGCTGGTGATGGTGAGCAGTTCTTC. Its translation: CSAGDGEQFF.